Listed here are 15 T cell receptor beta chains from one sample, sequenced in a study of cytomegalovirus exposure and HLA in healthy donors. The PCR made use of 60 Vbeta and 13 Jbeta primers. The method was immunoSEQ multiplex PCR; TCRdb's version includes in-frame clones alone and lacks a portion of them. The table gives around 150,000 clones; the top ten clones make up 1% to 1.5% of it. Sequencing was carried out using PBMCs. The receptors stem from an older woman in good health and CMV-seronegative.

The J gene is TRBJ2-7, the V gene TRBV5-1, with a possible D match to TRBD1 (6 bases). The CDR3 spans 15 residues. The germline V gene has CDR1 SGHRS and CDR2 YFSETQ. V was cut by 2 bases and J by 3 bases, with 15 bases left in between. In DNA, the CDR3 is TGCGCCAGCAGCTTTGTATCTGGGGGCGGCTACGAGCAGTACTTC. Its protein is CASSFVSGGGYEQYF.

The rearrangement links TRBV29-1 to TRBJ2-1; 14 bases line up with TRBD2. This CDR3 comprises 16 residues. Germline V CDR1 and CDR2: SQVTM, ANQGSEA. Germline trimming cut 6 bases from V and 6 bases from J; bases unmatched to any gene: 10. The CDR3 sequence: CSVPATGTSGSNEQFF. CDR3 nucleotide sequence: TGCAGCGTCCCTGCTACCGGGACTAGCGGGAGCAATGAGCAGTTCTTC.

V is TRBV30 and J is TRBJ1-3, with 8 positions matching TRBD1. Germline CDR1 and CDR2: GTSNPN and SVGIG (reference sequence). The CDR3 contains 16 residues. Trimming cost V 2 bases and J 4 bases; bases outside gene matches: 10. The CDR3 DNA reads as TGTGCCTGGAGTCAGGACAGGGTTTCTGGGGGAAACACCATATATTTT. It is translated as CAWSQDRVSGGNTIYF.

J is TRBJ1-2 and V is TRBV7-3, with a weak D call TRBD1 (5 bases). Trimming cost V 4 bases and J 3 bases, with 18 bases left between them. The germline V gene encodes CDR1 SGHTA and CDR2 FQGTGA. The CDR3 is 16 residues long. CDR3 DNA sequence: TGTGCCAGCAGCTGGATGACAGCTAAAACCGACTATGGCTACACCTTC. It yields the protein CASSWMTAKTDYGYTF.

The rearrangement uses TRBV4-1 and TRBJ1-3, with D possibly TRBD1 on 5 matching bases. Per the germline V gene, CDR1 is MGHRA and CDR2 is YSYEKL. The length of the CDR3 is 15 residues. V was cut by 2 bases and J by 2 bases, with 10 bases left in between. The CDR3: CASSQTPGAGNTIYF. The CDR3 DNA is TGCGCCAGCAGCCAAACTCCGGGGGCTGGAAACACCATATATTTT.

This chain connects TRBV19 to TRBJ1-1; TRBD1 matches 7 bases. Germline lookup yields CDR1 LNHDA and CDR2 SQIVND (reference sequence). V was pared by 1 base and J by 3 bases, with 5 bases of the junction left unmatched. The CDR3 spans 15 residues. The DNA for the CDR3 is TGTGCCAGTAGTATAGTCCAGGGGGGATACACTGAAGCTTTCTTT. It is translated as CASSIVQGGYTEAFF.

The chain combines TRBV7-9 with TRBJ2-1; D unresolved. V dropped 1 base and J dropped 6 bases, with 13 bases sitting between them. Per germline, CDR1 SEHNR and CDR2 FQNEAQ (reference sequence). The CDR3 loop spans 15 amino acids. The CDR3 nucleotides read TGTGCCAGCAGCTTAGTAAGGCTAGTAGGCAATGAGCAGTTCTTC. Encoded protein: CASSLVRLVGNEQFF.

This chain uses TRBV5-8 with TRBJ1-4, with 7 bases matching TRBD1. CDR3 length: 14 residues. Trimming took 3 bases from V and 8 from J; bases not matched to a gene: 7. In germline, CDR1 is SGHTS, CDR2 YDEGEE. The chain's CDR3 is CASSSGGYKEKLFF. The CDR3 DNA sequence: TGTGCCAGCAGCTCAGGGGGTTATAAGGAAAAACTGTTTTTT.

The genes are TRBV14 and TRBJ2-5; D is perhaps TRBD2 (7 bases). Trimming took 5 bases from V and 2 from J, leaving 21 bases between them. Per germline, CDR1 SGHDN and CDR2 FVKESK. CDR3 length equals 17 residues. The CDR3: CASSTWRERDKQETQYF. CDR3 coding DNA: TGTGCCAGCAGCACGTGGCGGGAGAGGGACAAACAAGAGACCCAGTACTTC.

The rearrangement joins TRBV2 to TRBJ2-7; D possibly corresponds to TRBD2 (6 bases). This CDR3 is built from 16 residues. Between the trimmed V and J ends, which lost 7 bases and 3 bases, there was a span of 22 bases. The germline V gene has CDR1 SNHLY and CDR2 FYNNEI. The CDR3 DNA is TGTGCCAGCAACCCACCCGAGGGGCCGGGGGACTACGAGCAGTACTTC. Protein product: CASNPPEGPGDYEQYF.

V gene TRBV5-1 combines with J gene TRBJ2-1, with 8 nucleotides matching TRBD1. The CDR3 runs 15 residues. The junction had 3 bases not matched to a gene; V was cut back by 4 bases and J by 0 bases. Germline V gives CDR1 SGHRS, CDR2 YFSETQ. CDR3 DNA sequence: TGCGCCAGCAGCCCCGACAGGGGCTCCTACAATGAGCAGTTCTTC. Encoded protein: CASSPDRGSYNEQFF.

The chain combines TRBV5-1 with TRBJ1-4; TRBD1 matches 11 bases. The CDR3 spans 18 residues. V lost 4 bases to trimming and J lost 3 bases; unmatched junction nucleotides: 11. CDR1 is SGHRS and CDR2 is YFSETQ in the germline V gene. CDR3 in amino acids: CASSPSWTGGAANEKLFF. Here the CDR3 DNA reads TGCGCCAGCAGCCCATCTTGGACAGGGGGCGCGGCTAATGAAAAACTGTTTTTT.

The chain carries TRBV18 and TRBJ1-2, with D possibly being TRBD1 (5 bases). V was trimmed by 3 bases and J by 10 bases, leaving 15 bases between them. The CDR3 has 13 amino acids. Germline-derived CDR1 and CDR2 are KGHSH and LQKENI. The CDR3 DNA sequence: TGTGCCAGCTCACCGGCGGGGCTGAAATTCTACACCTTC. It is translated as CASSPAGLKFYTF. Drawing the rest from reference TRBV18 and TRBJ1-2, the complete variable domain is NAGVMQNPRHLVRRRGQEARLRCSPMKGHSHVYWYRQLPEEGLKFMVYLQKENIIDESGMPKERFSAEFPKEGPSILRIQQVVRGDSAAYFCASSPAGLKFYTFGSGTRLTVV.

V is TRBV7-9 and J is TRBJ2-3; the D gene is possibly TRBD2 (5 bases). From germline, CDR1 is SEHNR and CDR2 FQNEAQ (reference sequence). CDR3 size: 15 residues. The V end lost 5 bases, the J end lost 3 bases, and 15 bases lay between the germline ends. CDR3 amino acids: CASSPVRELTDTQYF. CDR3 DNA: TGTGCCAGCAGCCCCGTTCGGGAACTGACAGATACGCAGTATTTT.

The CDR3: CASSLFRGAGNTIYF. The CDR3 nucleotides read TGTGCCAGCAGCCTCTTCCGGGGAGCTGGAAACACCATATATTTT. The chain employs TRBV5-8 and TRBJ1-3; D gene ambiguous. CDR1 and CDR2 (germline): SGHTS, YDEGEE. This CDR3 contains 15 residues. V lost 4 bases to trimming and J lost 2 bases, with 13 bases between them. The entire variable domain, with the rest obtained from reference TRBV5-8 and TRBJ1-3, is as follows: EAGVTQSPTHLIKTRGQQATLRCSPISGHTSVYWYQQALGLGLQFLLWYDEGEERNRGNFPPRFSGRQFPNYSSELNVNALELEDSALYLCASSLFRGAGNTIYFGEGSWLTVV.